A single sample is the source of the 3 T cell receptor beta chains below, sequenced in a study of blood T cell repertoires in COVID-19. Profiled with immunoSEQ multiplex PCR; TCRdb holds only in-frame clones, not every one. The repertoire holds over 350,000 clones, with approximately 87% as singletons. Sequenced: PBMCs or T cells enriched from blood (not recorded which). The source of these receptors is a woman in her 30s with acute COVID-19.

The chain joins TRBV25-1 to TRBJ1-4; D gene ambiguous. The germline gives CDR1 MGHDK, CDR2 SYGVNS. The CDR3 is 15 residues long. V lost 2 bases to trimming and J lost 7 bases, with 14 bases between them. This chain's CDR3 is CASSEGGSRAEKLFF. The CDR3 nucleotides read TGTGCCAGCAGTGAAGGAGGAAGTCGGGCTGAAAAACTGTTTTTT.

The J gene is TRBJ1-2, the V gene TRBV5-6; 7 positions match TRBD1. This CDR3 has 15 amino acids. Germline V CDR1 and CDR2: SGHDT, YYEEEE. With 4 bases clipped from V and 6 bases from J, the junction kept 12 bases outside the gene matches. The CDR3 bases are TGTGCCAGCAGCCCATCGGACAGGAGGGGCGATGGCTACACCTTC. Amino acid sequence: CASSPSDRRGDGYTF.

The V gene is TRBV11-2, the J gene TRBJ2-2; possible D gene TRBD1, 6 bases. This CDR3 region has 16 residues. The ends were cut back, 5 bases at V and 5 bases at J, with 18 bases in the middle. The germline CDR1 and CDR2 sequences are SGHAT and FQNNGV. The CDR3 bases are TGTGCCAGCAGCAAATTATACAGGGTAAAAACCGGGGAGCTGTTTTTT. Amino acid sequence: CASSKLYRVKTGELFF.